This section outlines one TCR beta chain sequence together with its context. Other nucleotide sequences in the sample specify the same CDR3. Some clones are missing from TCRdb's copy, which holds only in-frame ones; the method was immunoSEQ multiplex PCR. The data contain some 200,000 clones, roughly four fifths of them singletons. The sample belongs to a study of blood T cell repertoires in COVID-19. Study details: The United States, Italy and Spain were the sources of the acute and convalescent COVID-19 samples. T cells, B-cell-depleted T cells, or PBMCs supplied cDNA or gDNA.

CDR1 and CDR2 (germline): SGHRS, YFSETQ. The CDR3 sequence is 15 residues long. V lost 0 bases and J lost 2; bases outside the gene matches: 3. This TCR was sampled from a woman of 80 years or more with COVID-19, enrolled during active disease. The chain links TRBV5-1 to TRBJ2-7; 9 bases align to TRBD1. Sequencing was done on a sample of peripheral blood. The DNA of the CDR3 is TGCGCCAGCAGCTTGGGGGACAGGGCGCCCTACGAGCAGTACTTC. It translates to CASSLGDRAPYEQYF. The complete variable domain, with remaining parts taken from reference TRBV5-1 and TRBJ2-7, reads KAGVTQTPRYLIKTRGQQVTLSCSPISGHRSVSWYQQTPGQGLQFLFEYFSETQRNKGNFPGRFSGRQFSNSRSEMNVSTLELGDSALYLCASSLGDRAPYEQYFGPGTRLTVT.